This T cell receptor (beta chain) emerged from a study of PD-L1 blockade in urothelial cancer. Across the study: Analyses were performed on blood at 3 weeks after treatment start (the second dose) and at 6 weeks. A median blood sample held about 140,000 T cells and roughly 79,000 unique TCRs. Study-wide findings and caveats: It was durable-benefit patients whose tumor-associated blood clones expanded more at 3 weeks.

Notes on this clone: Its antigen is unidentified.

The CDR3 covers 15 residues. Germline V gives CDR1 SNHLY, CDR2 FYNNEI. V was clipped by 7 bases and J by 2 bases; unmatched bases: 8. As to time point: peripheral blood 6 weeks after treatment start. The number of samples from each patient was between 1 and 8, taken pretreatment and on-treatment. Assay: immunoSEQ multiplex PCR; the TCRdb copy retains only in-frame clones and omits some. The sample consists of 100,000 to 150,000 clones, about 82% of them appearing once. The origin of this receptor is a man aged 50 or older with urothelial cancer. The J gene is TRBJ2-5, the V gene TRBV2; 9 bases match TRBD2. The material was PBMCs, obtained around atezolizumab (anti-PD-L1) treatment. This CDR3 reads CASINGLARQETQYF. Written as DNA, the CDR3 is TGTGCCAGCATCAACGGACTAGCGAGACAAGAGACCCAGTACTTC.